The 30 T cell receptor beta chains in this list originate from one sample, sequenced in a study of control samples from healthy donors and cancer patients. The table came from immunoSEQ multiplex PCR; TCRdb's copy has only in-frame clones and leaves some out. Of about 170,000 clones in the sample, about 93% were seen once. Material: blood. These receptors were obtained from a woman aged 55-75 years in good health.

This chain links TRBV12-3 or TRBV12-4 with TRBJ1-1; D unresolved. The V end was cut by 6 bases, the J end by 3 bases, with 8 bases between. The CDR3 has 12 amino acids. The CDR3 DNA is TGTGCCAGCAGCCAACAATACACTGAAGCTTTCTTT. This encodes CASSQQYTEAFF.

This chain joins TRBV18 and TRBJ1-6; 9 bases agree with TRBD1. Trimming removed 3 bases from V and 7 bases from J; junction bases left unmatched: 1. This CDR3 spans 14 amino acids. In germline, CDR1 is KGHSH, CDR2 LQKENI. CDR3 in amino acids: CASSPGTGNSPLHF. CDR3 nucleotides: TGTGCCAGCTCACCCGGGACAGGGAATTCACCCCTCCACTTT.

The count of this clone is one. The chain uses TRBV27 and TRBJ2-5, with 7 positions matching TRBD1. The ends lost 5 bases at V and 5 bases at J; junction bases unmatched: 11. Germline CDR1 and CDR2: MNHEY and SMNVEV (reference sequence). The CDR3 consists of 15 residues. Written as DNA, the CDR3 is TGTGCCAGCAGTCCTAGGGGACAGCTTTGGGAGACCCAGTACTTC. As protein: CASSPRGQLWETQYF.

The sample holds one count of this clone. CDR3 nucleotide sequence: TGTGCCAGCAGCTCCCTTTGGGGGAGCTACGAGCAGTACTTC. It codes for CASSSLWGSYEQYF. V and J are TRBV6-2 or TRBV6-3 and TRBJ2-7; D is perhaps TRBD1 or TRBD2 (5 bases each). There are 14 residues in the CDR3. V was shortened by 6 bases and J by 3 bases, with 15 bases between the two germline ends. Germline lookup yields CDR1 MNHEY and CDR2 SVGEGT.

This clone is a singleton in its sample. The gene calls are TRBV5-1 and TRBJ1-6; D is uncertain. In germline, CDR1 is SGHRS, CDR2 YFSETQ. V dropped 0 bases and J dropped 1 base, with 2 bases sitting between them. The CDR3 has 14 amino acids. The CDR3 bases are TGCGCCAGCAGCTTGGGGTCCTATAATTCACCCCTCCACTTT. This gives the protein CASSLGSYNSPLHF.

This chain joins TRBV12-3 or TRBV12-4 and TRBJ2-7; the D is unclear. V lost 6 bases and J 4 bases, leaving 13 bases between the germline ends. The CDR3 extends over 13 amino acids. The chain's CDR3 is CASSPSGGYEQYF. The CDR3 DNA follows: TGTGCCAGCAGCCCTTCTGGTGGTTACGAGCAGTACTTC.

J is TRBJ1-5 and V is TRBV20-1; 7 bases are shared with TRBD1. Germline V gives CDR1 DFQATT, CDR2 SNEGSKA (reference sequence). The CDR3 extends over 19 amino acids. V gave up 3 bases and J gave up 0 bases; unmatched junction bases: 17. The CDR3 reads CSASNLQGQGSNSNQPQHF. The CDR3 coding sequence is TGCAGTGCTAGTAATTTACAGGGGCAGGGGAGTAATAGCAATCAGCCCCAGCATTTT.

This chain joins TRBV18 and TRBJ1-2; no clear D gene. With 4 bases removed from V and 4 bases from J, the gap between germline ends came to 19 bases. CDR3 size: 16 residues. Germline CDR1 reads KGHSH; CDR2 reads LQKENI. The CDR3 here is CASSLSYEPESYGYTF. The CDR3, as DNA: TGTGCCAGCTCACTATCTTACGAACCAGAAAGCTATGGCTACACCTTC.

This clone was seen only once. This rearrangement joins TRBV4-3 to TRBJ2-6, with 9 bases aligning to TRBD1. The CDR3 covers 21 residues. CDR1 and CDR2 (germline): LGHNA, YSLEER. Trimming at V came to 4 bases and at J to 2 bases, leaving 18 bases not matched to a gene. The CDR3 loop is CASSPHIRQGVASTGANVLTF. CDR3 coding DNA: TGCGCCAGCAGCCCACATATAAGACAGGGGGTCGCGTCAACTGGGGCCAACGTCCTGACTTTC.

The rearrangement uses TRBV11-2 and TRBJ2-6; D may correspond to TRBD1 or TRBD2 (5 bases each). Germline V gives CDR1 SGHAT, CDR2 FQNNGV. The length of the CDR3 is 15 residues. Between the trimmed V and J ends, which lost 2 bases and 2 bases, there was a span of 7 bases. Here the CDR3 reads CASSLQGPGANVLTF. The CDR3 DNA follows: TGTGCCAGCAGCTTACAGGGACCTGGGGCCAACGTCCTGACTTTC.

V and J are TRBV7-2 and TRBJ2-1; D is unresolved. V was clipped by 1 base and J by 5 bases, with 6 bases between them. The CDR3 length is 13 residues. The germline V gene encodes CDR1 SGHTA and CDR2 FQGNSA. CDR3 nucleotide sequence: TGTGCCAGCAGCTTAGGAGTTCACAATGAGCAGTTCTTC. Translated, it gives CASSLGVHNEQFF.

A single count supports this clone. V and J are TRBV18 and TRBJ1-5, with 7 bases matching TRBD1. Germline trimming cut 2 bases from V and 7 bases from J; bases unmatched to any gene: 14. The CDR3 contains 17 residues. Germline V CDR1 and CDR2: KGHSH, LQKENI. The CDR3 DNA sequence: TGTGCCAGCTCACCAGAACAGGGGCAGGGTTTTCGGCAGCCCCAGCATTTT. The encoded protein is CASSPEQGQGFRQPQHF.

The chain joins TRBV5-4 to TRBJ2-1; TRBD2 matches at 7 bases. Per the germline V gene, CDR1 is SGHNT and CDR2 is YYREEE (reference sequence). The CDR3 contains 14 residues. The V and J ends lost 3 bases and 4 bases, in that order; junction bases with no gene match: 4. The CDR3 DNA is TGTGCCAGCAGCTCCCGGGACTATTACAATGAGCAGTTCTTC. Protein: CASSSRDYYNEQFF. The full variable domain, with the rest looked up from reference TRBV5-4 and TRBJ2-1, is ETGVTQSPTHLIKTRGQQVTLRCSSQSGHNTVSWYQQALGQGPQFIFQYYREEENGRGNFPPRFSGLQFPNYSSELNVNALELDDSALYLCASSSRDYYNEQFFGPGTRLTVL.

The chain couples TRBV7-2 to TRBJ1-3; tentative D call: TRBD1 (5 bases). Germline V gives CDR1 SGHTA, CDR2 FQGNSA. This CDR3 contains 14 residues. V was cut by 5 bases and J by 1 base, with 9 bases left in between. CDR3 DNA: TGTGCCAGCAGCGTACAGGTGTCTGGAAACACCATATATTTT. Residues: CASSVQVSGNTIYF. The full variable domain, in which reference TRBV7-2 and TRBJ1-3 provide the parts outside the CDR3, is GAGVSQSPSNKVTEKGKDVELRCDPISGHTALYWYRQSLGQGLEFLIYFQGNSAPDKSGLPSDRFSAERTGGSVSTLTIQRTQQEDSAVYLCASSVQVSGNTIYFGEGSWLTVV.

The CDR3: CASSLAASRVEKLFF. CDR3 DNA: TGTGCCAGCAGCTTAGCTGCATCTCGAGTTGAAAAACTGTTTTTT. The gene calls are TRBV7-9 and TRBJ1-4, with D unresolved. The CDR3 runs 15 residues. Per the germline V gene, CDR1 is SEHNR and CDR2 is FQNEAQ (reference sequence). Between the trimmed V and J ends, which lost 0 bases and 7 bases, there was a span of 12 bases.

CDR3 in DNA: TGTGCCAGCAGCTCTGGGAGTGAGACCCAGTACTTC. This sequence encodes CASSSGSETQYF. The rearrangement joins TRBV7-9 to TRBJ2-5, with D possibly being TRBD2 (5 bases). V was shortened by 4 bases and J by 5 bases, with 8 bases between the two germline ends. The germline CDR1 and CDR2 sequences are SEHNR and FQNEAQ (reference sequence). The CDR3 extends over 12 amino acids.

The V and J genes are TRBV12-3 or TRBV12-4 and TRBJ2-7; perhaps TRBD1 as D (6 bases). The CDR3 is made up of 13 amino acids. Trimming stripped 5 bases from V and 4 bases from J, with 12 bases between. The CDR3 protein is CASSPTGFYEQYF. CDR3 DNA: TGTGCCAGCAGTCCGACAGGATTTTACGAGCAGTACTTC.

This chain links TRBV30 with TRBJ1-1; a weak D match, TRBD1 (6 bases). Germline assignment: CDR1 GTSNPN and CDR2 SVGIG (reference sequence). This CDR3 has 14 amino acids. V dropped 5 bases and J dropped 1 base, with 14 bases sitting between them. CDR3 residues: CAWGRDTQNTEAFF. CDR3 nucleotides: TGTGCCTGGGGTAGGGACACCCAGAACACTGAAGCTTTCTTT.

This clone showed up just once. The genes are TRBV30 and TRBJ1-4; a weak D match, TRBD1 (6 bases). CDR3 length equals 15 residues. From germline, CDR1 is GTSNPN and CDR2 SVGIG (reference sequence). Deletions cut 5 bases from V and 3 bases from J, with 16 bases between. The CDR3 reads CAWGQKGGANEKLFF. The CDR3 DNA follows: TGTGCCTGGGGACAGAAAGGAGGGGCTAATGAAAAACTGTTTTTT. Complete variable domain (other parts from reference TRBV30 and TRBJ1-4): SQTIHQWPATLVQPVGSPLSLECTVEGTSNPNLYWYRQAAGRGLQLLFYSVGIGQISSEVPQNLSASRPQDRQFILSSKKLLLSDSGFYLCAWGQKGGANEKLFFGSGTQLSVL.

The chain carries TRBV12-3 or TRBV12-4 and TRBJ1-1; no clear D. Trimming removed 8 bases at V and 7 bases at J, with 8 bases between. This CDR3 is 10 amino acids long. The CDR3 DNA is TGTGCCAGCGGCTTACGTGAAGCTTTCTTT. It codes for CASGLREAFF.

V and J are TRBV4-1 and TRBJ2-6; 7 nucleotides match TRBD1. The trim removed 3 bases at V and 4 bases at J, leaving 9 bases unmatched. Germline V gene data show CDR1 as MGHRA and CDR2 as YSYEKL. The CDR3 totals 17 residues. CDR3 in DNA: TGCGCCAGCAGCCAGGGGCCAGGGGGTACGGGGGCCAACGTCCTGACTTTC. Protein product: CASSQGPGGTGANVLTF.

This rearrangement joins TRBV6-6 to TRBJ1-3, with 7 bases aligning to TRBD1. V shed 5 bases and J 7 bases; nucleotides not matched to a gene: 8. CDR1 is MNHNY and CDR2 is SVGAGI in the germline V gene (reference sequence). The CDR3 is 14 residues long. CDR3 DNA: TGTGCCAGCAGTCAGCAGACAGGGCTCAACACCATATATTTT. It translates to CASSQQTGLNTIYF.

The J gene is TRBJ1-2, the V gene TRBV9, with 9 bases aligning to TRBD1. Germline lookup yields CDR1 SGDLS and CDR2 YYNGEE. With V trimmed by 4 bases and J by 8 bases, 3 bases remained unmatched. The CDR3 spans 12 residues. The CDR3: CASSRTGAGYTF. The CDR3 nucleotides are TGTGCCAGCAGCCGGACAGGGGCCGGCTACACCTTC.

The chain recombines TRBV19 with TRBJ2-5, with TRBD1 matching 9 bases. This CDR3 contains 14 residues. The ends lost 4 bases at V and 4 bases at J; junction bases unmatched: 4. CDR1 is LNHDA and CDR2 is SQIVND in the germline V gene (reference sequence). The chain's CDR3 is CASSTTGGGETQYF. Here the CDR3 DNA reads TGTGCCAGTAGTACGACAGGGGGAGGAGAGACCCAGTACTTC.

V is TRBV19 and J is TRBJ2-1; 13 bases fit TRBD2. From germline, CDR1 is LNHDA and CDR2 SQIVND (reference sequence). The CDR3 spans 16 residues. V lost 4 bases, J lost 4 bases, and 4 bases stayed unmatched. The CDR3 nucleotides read TGTGCCAGTAGTACCATGGGACTAGCGGGGTACAATGAGCAGTTCTTC. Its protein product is CASSTMGLAGYNEQFF. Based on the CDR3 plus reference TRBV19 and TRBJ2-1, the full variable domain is DGGITQSPKYLFRKEGQNVTLSCEQNLNHDAMYWYRQDPGQGLRLIYYSQIVNDFQKGDIAEGYSVSREKKESFPLTVTSAQKNPTAFYLCASSTMGLAGYNEQFFGPGTRLTVL.

DNA for the CDR3: TGTGCCAGCTCACCACCGGGACTCACCGAGCAGTACTTC. This codes for CASSPPGLTEQYF. The genes are TRBV18 and TRBJ2-7; D possibly corresponds to TRBD2 (6 bases). This CDR3 spans 13 amino acids. The V and J ends lost 0 bases and 6 bases respectively, with 9 bases between them. Germline V CDR1 and CDR2: KGHSH, LQKENI.

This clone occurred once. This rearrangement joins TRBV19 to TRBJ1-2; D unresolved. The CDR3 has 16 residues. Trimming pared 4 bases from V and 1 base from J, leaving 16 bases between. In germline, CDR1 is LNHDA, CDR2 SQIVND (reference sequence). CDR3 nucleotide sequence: TGTGCCAGTAGTACTCCCCGTATAGGGTATAACTATGGCTACACCTTC. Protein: CASSTPRIGYNYGYTF. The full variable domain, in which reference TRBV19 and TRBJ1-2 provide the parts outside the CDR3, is DGGITQSPKYLFRKEGQNVTLSCEQNLNHDAMYWYRQDPGQGLRLIYYSQIVNDFQKGDIAEGYSVSREKKESFPLTVTSAQKNPTAFYLCASSTPRIGYNYGYTFGSGTRLTVV.

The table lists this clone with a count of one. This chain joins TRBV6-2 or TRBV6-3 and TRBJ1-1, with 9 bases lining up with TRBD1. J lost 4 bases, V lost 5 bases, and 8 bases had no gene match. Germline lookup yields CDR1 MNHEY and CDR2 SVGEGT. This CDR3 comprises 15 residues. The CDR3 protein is CASSLRDRVGTEAFF. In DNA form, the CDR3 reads TGTGCCAGCAGTCTCCGGGACAGGGTTGGCACTGAAGCTTTCTTT.

Here the CDR3 reads CASSQLGGSRAQHF. In DNA form, the CDR3 reads TGTGCCAGCAGCCAGCTAGGGGGGTCCCGGGCCCAGCATTTT. V and J are TRBV7-9 and TRBJ1-5, with D possibly being TRBD1 (6 bases). From germline, CDR1 is SEHNR and CDR2 FQNEAQ (reference sequence). Trimming removed 5 bases from V and 11 bases from J, with 19 bases in between. The CDR3 loop spans 14 amino acids.

The CDR3 loop is CASSPLAGLSTDTQYF. The DNA of the CDR3 is TGTGCCAGCTCACCACTAGCGGGCCTTAGCACAGATACGCAGTATTTT. The chain recombines TRBV18 with TRBJ2-3; TRBD2 agrees at 7 bases. Trimming at V came to 1 base and at J to 0 bases, leaving 4 bases not matched to a gene. From germline, CDR1 is KGHSH and CDR2 LQKENI. The CDR3 length is 16 residues.